This T cell receptor (beta chain) derives from a study of vaccination and CD4 T cells after COVID-19 (dated 2022 in TCRdb). For the wider study: SARS-CoV-2 positivity had been established in the convalescent patients by nasal swab PCR, and mild disease was recorded in several of these patients and severe disease in one. Post-COVID blood samples from convalescent patients were collected a median of approximately 100 days after diagnosis, with a range of about 30 to 170 days. Post-vaccine blood samples were collected a median of approximately 77 days after the second vaccine dose, ranging from roughly 12 to 250 days. In ten to eleven COVID-19 convalescent patients and a handful of infection-naive healthy vaccine recipients, researchers compared the spike-specific CD4+ TCR repertoire from before mRNA vaccination with the repertoire from after. Overlapping spike peptide pools from SARS-CoV-2 and from the common cold coronaviruses HCoV-NL63, HCoV-OC43 and HCoV-229E were used as culture stimuli. Each participant got two doses of either the Pfizer-BioNTech BNT162b2 vaccine (n=8) or the Moderna mRNA-1273 vaccine (n=2). Control cultures used a CEFX viral epitope pool as positive control, an HIV-1 Nef peptide pool as negative control, or no peptide. The convalescent cohort included six males and four females, with two Hispanic individuals, seven Caucasians, two Asians and one multiracial person. General study outcomes and caveats: The median count of SARS-CoV-2-reactive clonotypes went up from 20 to 25 after infection to roughly 38 after vaccination, although the change was not significant. Among convalescent patients, a median around 86% of the SARS-CoV-2-reactive clones seen after vaccination appeared only after vaccination, which suggests priming specific to the vaccine. Of the vaccine-specific clones found in convalescent patients, nearly all (304 of 307) were mono-reactive for SARS-CoV-2 spike instead of being cross-reactive with common cold coronaviruses. The number of convalescent patients in the study was relatively small, and the study did not examine early timepoints following natural infection.

Interpreted using the paper, the treatment or condition label stands for: roughly 10-day PBMC culture with coronavirus spike peptide pools or control peptides (ViraFEST assay). The study used the ViraFEST assay, which expanded antigen-specific T cells with peptide pools and then identified expanded clonotypes by TCR sequencing. Positive SARS-CoV-2 PCR tests in the convalescent patients dated from March to December 2020, before Alpha, Beta and Delta variants emerged in the United States. Each well held 2.2 million or so PBMCs cultured in IMDM containing around 5% human AB serum and about 10 IU/ml IL-2, with roughly 10 ug/ml peptide pools added. On days 3 and 7, half of the culture medium was replaced with fresh IL-2-containing medium. After 10 days of culture, CD4+ T cells were isolated by negative selection with the EasySep CD4+ T cell isolation kit. PBMCs were separated from whole blood using Ficoll-Paque Plus gradient centrifugation and then either used fresh or cryopreserved at -140C. In general, triplicate wells were set up for every culture condition.

In regard to this clonotype: The antigen this receptor binds is unknown. Base qualities are not provided; no much larger clone lies one nucleotide away.

Library generation was performed with PCR. At the Johns Hopkins FTIC core, DNA from the cultured CD4+ T cells underwent TCR sequencing with the Oncomine TCR Beta short-read assay. The QIAamp micro DNA kit was used to extract genomic DNA from the cultured CD4+ T cells. Oncomine TCR Beta libraries made from cultured CD4+ T cells were pooled using unique dual indexes and sequenced on an Illumina iSeq 100. Concerning the study's data processing: Non-productive sequences were filtered out, and CDR3s that did not start with C, did not end with F or W, or were shorter than 7 amino acids were discarded. The MANAFEST web application identified antigen-specific clonotypes by comparing peptide-stimulated wells against reference wells and other culture wells. An FDR below 0.05, an odds ratio above 5, and a productive frequency above 0.1% in at least two of three replicate wells were required for clones to be considered positive. Cross-reactive clonotypes were defined as significantly expanded in both SARS-CoV-2 spike wells and at least one common cold coronavirus spike condition. Levenshtein distances (stringdist) and unrooted phylogenetic trees (ape) in R version 3.6.1 were used to assess CDR3 homology. Clones were called with MiXCR by TCRdb after fastp trimmed the public reads at Q25, and only in-frame beta chains were retained. Merged by CDR3 protein, the rows form single entries marked with the most common genes and DNA. In this record, the V and J calls reflect TCRdb's handling and not the investigators' own analysis. The sample table holds around 16,000 distinct CDR3 sequences, of which roughly 74% were seen once. 15% to 20% of the sample is held by the ten biggest clonotypes.

The CDR3 starts with the cysteine, ends with the phenylalanine, and has 16 residues. The entry retains the CDR3 DNA only, 48 bases that are in frame from base 1. The junction shows trimming of 1 base on V and 0 bases on J, and the gene matches do not reach 2 bases of it. CDR1 is given as MNHEY and CDR2 as SVGEGT, both from the germline V gene. Sequences were obtained from CD4+ T cells from blood, cultured in vitro. The chain is encoded by TRBV6-2 or TRBV6-3 joined to TRBJ2-7, and TRBD2 aligns with 11 junction nucleotides. The clonotype comes from a human donor who had recovered from COVID-19. The encoded CDR3 is CASSYLGLAASYEQYF. The bases read TGTGCCAGCAGTTACTTGGGACTAGCGGCCTCCTACGAGCAGTACTTC.